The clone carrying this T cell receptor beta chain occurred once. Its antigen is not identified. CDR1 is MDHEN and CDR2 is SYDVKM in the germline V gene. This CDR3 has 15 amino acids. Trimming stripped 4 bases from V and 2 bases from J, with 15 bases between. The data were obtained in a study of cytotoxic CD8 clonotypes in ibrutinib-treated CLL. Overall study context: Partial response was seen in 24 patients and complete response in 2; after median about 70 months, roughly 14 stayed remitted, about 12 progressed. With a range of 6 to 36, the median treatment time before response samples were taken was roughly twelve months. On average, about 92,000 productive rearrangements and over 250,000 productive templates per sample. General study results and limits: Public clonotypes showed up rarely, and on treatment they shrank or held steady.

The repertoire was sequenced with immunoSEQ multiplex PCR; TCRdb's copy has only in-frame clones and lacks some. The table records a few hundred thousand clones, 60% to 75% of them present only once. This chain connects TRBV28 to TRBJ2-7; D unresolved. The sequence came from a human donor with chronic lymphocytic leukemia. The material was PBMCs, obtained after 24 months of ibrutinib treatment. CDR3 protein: CASSSLLAAAYEQYF. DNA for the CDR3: TGTGCCAGCAGTTCCCTCCTCGCGGCAGCCTACGAGCAGTACTTC.